This TCR beta chain comes out of a study of regulatory T cells in long-lasting Graves disease. Findings of the study overall: Persistent disease samples used TRBV28, TRBJ1-2 and TRBJ2-5 preferentially.

Germline assignment: CDR1 KGHSH and CDR2 LQKENI. The V and J ends lost 2 bases and 3 bases respectively, with 10 bases between them. CDR3 length equals 15 residues. Many counts were recorded for this clonotype. Antigen unknown. HTBI primers from iRepertoire and Arm-PCR of CDR3 regions yielded the TCR beta libraries. TCRdb itself ran the multiplex PCR reads through MiXCR, one entry per CDR3 protein. Of a few hundred thousand distinct CDR3 sequences listed, around 17% are singletons. Time point denoted: newly diagnosed GD, antithyroid drugs for less than 3 months. PBMC-extracted RNA yielded the TCR library. This same sample was also part of a study on T cells in Graves' hyperthyroidism and ophthalmopathy. That source reports: No ophthalmopathy progression within 18 months constituted stable Graves' hyperthyroidism. Together with thyroid ultrasound, orbital computed tomography, serum thyroxine and TRAb, clinical symptoms were used for diagnoses. In the analysis, a 13 V-J model separated ophthalmopathy from stable hyperthyroidism.

Sequences were derived from peripheral blood mononuclear cells (PBMCs), sampled at new diagnosis, from a patient treated with antithyroid drugs. The chain has TRBV18 and TRBJ2-2; D unresolved. This TCR was sampled from a man aged 35 to 55 with Graves disease. The CDR3 bases are TGTGCCAGCTCACCAGGCCAGGCCGACACCGGGGAGCTGTTTTTT. Its protein product is CASSPGQADTGELFF.